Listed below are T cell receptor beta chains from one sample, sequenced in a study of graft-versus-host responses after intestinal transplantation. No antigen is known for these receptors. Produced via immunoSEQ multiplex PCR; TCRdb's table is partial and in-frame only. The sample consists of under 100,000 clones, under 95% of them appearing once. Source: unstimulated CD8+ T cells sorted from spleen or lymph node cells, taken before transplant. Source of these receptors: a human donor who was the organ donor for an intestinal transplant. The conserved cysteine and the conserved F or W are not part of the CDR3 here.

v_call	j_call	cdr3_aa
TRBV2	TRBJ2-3	ASSEASTSGGVDTQY
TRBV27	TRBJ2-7	ASSLNTGGIEQY
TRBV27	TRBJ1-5	ASSYGGRYQPQH
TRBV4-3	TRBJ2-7	ASSQGVSGGLSYEQY
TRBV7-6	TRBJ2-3	ASSLGLAGDTDTQY
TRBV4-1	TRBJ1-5	ASSQVRNQPQH
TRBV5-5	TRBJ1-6	ASRPGTGDFSPLH
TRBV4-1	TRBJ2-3	ASSRAGGWGSDTQY
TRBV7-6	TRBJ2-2	ASSFRNTGELF
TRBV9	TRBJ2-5	ANSSRDYLETQY
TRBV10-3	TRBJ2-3	AISSYRGLRSDTQY
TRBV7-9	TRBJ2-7	ASSPLGGANEQY
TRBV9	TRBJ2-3	ASSVGSGGADTQY
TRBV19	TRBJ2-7	ASSVGQGEGTYEQY
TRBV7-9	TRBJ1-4	ASSFSSQELF
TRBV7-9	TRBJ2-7	ASSSTPSYEQY
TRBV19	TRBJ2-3	ASSGYSTDTQY
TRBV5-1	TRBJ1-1	ASSLSMNTEAF
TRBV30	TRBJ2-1	AWSAYFEQF
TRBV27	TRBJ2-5	ASSPGHQDQETQY
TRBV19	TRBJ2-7	ASAPRQGIYEQY
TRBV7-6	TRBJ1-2	ASSSEGGLNYGYT
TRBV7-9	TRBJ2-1	ASSFGTGNNEQF
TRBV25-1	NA	ASSDTGVYEQY
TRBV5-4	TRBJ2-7	ASREQGQVGEQY
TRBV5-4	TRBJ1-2	ASSSPLEDGYT
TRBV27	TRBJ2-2	ASSFLLARNTGELF
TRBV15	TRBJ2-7	ATSTAGENEQY
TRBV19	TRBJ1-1	ASSISGEMNTEAF